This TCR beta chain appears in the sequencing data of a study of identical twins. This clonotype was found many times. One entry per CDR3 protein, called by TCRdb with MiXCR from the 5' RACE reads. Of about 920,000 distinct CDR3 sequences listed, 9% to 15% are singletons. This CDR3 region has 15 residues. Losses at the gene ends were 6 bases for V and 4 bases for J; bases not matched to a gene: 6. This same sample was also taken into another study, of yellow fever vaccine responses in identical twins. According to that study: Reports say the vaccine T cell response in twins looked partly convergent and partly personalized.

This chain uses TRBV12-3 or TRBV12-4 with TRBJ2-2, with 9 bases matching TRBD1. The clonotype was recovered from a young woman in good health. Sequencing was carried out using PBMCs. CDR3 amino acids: CASRPGTGITGELFF. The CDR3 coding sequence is TGTGCCAGCAGGCCCGGGACAGGGATCACCGGGGAGCTGTTTTTT.